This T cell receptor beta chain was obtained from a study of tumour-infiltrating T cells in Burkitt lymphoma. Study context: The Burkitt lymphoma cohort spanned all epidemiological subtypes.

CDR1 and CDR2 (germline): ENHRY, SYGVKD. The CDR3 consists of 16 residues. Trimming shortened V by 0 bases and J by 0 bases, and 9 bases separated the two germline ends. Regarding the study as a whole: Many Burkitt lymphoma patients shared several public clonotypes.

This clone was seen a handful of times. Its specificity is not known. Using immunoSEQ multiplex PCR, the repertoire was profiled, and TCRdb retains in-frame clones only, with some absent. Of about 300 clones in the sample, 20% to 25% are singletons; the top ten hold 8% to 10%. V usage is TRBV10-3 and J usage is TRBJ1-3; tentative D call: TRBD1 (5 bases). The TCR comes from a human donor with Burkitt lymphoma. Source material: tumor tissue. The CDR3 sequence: CAISESPGRSGNTIYF. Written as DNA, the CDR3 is TGTGCCATCAGTGAGTCACCGGGACGCTCTGGAAACACCATATATTTT.